The clone carrying this T cell receptor beta chain has only a few counts. The data were taken from a study of early T cells in non-severe SARS-CoV-2 infection. cDNA molecules, individually, were tagged with unique molecular identifiers. TCRdb ran MiXCR on the 5' RACE reads and lists one entry per CDR3 protein. The table has about 71,000 distinct CDR3 sequences, roughly an eighth seen once. The CDR3 extends over 14 amino acids. With 3 bases removed from V and 5 bases from J, the gap between germline ends came to 11 bases. Germline CDR1 and CDR2: LNHDA and SQIVND (reference sequence). This material consisted of whole blood, taken at baseline. The receptor's source is an adult who was a healthcare worker with PCR-confirmed SARS-CoV-2 infection or an uninfected control (not recorded which). The V call is TRBV19, the J call TRBJ2-1; either TRBD1 or TRBD2 may supply D (5 bases each). The CDR3 DNA follows: TGTGCCAGTAGTATTTGGGGGTACGACAATGAGCAGTTCTTC. It is translated as CASSIWGYDNEQFF.